Listed below are T cell receptor beta chains from one sample, sequenced in a study of blood T cells in healthy people across ages. TCRdb fed the 5' RACE reads into MiXCR, producing one record per CDR3 protein. The sample has under 2,000,000 distinct CDR3 sequences, around 50% seen once. The sequenced sample was blood. These receptors all come from a woman in her forties in good health. CDR3s leave out the opening cysteine and the closing phenylalanine or tryptophan. The D gene is left open where the match is weak.

v_call: TRBV28; d_call: TRBD2; cdr3_aa: ASIPPSSGGLETQY
v_call: TRBV5-5; d_call: TRBD1; cdr3_aa: ASSFRGQGEKLF
v_call: TRBV4-3; d_call: .; cdr3_aa: ASSQGINTNSPLH
v_call: TRBV7-9; d_call: .; cdr3_aa: ASSPDWEQF
v_call: TRBV5-1; d_call: .; cdr3_aa: ASSLAGTSSEAF
v_call: TRBV12-3/TRBV12-4; d_call: TRBD2; cdr3_aa: ASRASLALSIETQY
v_call: TRBV28; d_call: TRBD1; cdr3_aa: ASSARRIRDRGAKNIQY
v_call: TRBV10-3; d_call: .; cdr3_aa: AIRDNGAQY
v_call: TRBV5-6; d_call: TRBD1; cdr3_aa: AATDRGLTDTQY
v_call: TRBV29-1; d_call: TRBD1; cdr3_aa: SVEDPGQAYEQY
v_call: TRBV7-3; d_call: .; cdr3_aa: ASSFRAHPSYEQY
v_call: TRBV7-8; d_call: .; cdr3_aa: ASSLALDYEQY
v_call: TRBV20-1; d_call: TRBD1; cdr3_aa: SAKPADRVYGYT
v_call: TRBV7-2; d_call: .; cdr3_aa: AIRGWKEETQY
v_call: TRBV6-4; d_call: .; cdr3_aa: ASSDGQVVGYGYT
v_call: TRBV6-2/TRBV6-3; d_call: TRBD2; cdr3_aa: ASRERGVSDTQY
v_call: TRBV20-1; d_call: TRBD1; cdr3_aa: SATRAGGNEAF
v_call: TRBV12-3/TRBV12-4; d_call: .; cdr3_aa: ASSSLGVEKLF
v_call: TRBV4-1; d_call: .; cdr3_aa: ASSQDPTGWANYGYT
v_call: TRBV27; d_call: TRBD1; cdr3_aa: ASSGGQGGIMVQPQH
v_call: TRBV6-1; d_call: TRBD2; cdr3_aa: ASSDWLAGGPYNEQF
v_call: TRBV20-1; d_call: TRBD1; cdr3_aa: SANPLGDRGYNEQF
v_call: TRBV28; d_call: .; cdr3_aa: ASSEGTHNEQF
v_call: TRBV19; d_call: TRBD1; cdr3_aa: ASSQGTEPYNEQF
v_call: TRBV27; d_call: TRBD2; cdr3_aa: ASIPFAGGNYEQY
v_call: TRBV20-1; d_call: .; cdr3_aa: SARREANYGYT
v_call: TRBV24-1; d_call: .; cdr3_aa: ATSDYMGANSDTQY
v_call: TRBV14; d_call: TRBD2; cdr3_aa: ASSIKVGGNEQF
v_call: TRBV7-9; d_call: .; cdr3_aa: ASSFMGQPGKLF
v_call: TRBV7-2; d_call: .; cdr3_aa: ASSLEDRENEKLF
v_call: TRBV20-1; d_call: .; cdr3_aa: SATSSKTFSYNEQF
v_call: TRBV27; d_call: .; cdr3_aa: ASSLENGWQY
v_call: TRBV4-3; d_call: .; cdr3_aa: ASSQGRGQVNSPLH
v_call: TRBV7-2; d_call: .; cdr3_aa: ASSLGGGRADTQY
v_call: TRBV5-1; d_call: .; cdr3_aa: ASSKAPEETQY
v_call: TRBV20-1; d_call: TRBD2; cdr3_aa: SAHKTTGGVEF
v_call: TRBV6-1; d_call: TRBD2; cdr3_aa: ASQPWVTSGQETQY
v_call: TRBV4-3; d_call: .; cdr3_aa: ASSQMKGYGYT
v_call: TRBV12-3/TRBV12-4; d_call: .; cdr3_aa: ASSLALSRGETQY
v_call: TRBV7-9; d_call: .; cdr3_aa: ASGQGIEQPQH